The 6 T cell receptor beta chains below all came from one sample that was sequenced in a study of a mutant IDH1 vaccine in newly diagnosed glioma. These receptors' targets are unknown. Indicated time point: week 5, during vaccination. The content of each vaccine dose was 300 ug of mutant IDH1 20-mer peptide, and topical imiquimod accompanied it. Repertoires were generated with immunoSEQ multiplex PCR, while TCRdb's copy carries only in-frame clones and drops some. Of over 50,000 clones listed, approximately 82% are singletons. Here the sequenced sample was PBMCs, taken from a glioma patient whose treatment included an IDH1 peptide vaccine. These receptors came from a man aged 25 to 40 with glioma.

The chain uses TRBV21-1 and TRBJ2-3; the table's D call TRBD2 went unverified against the DNA. TRBV21-1 is a pseudogene. CDR3 length: 14 amino acids. CDR3 bases: TGTGCCAGCAGCTTAGCGGGGATGAAGGATACGCAGTATTTT. It specifies CASSLAGMKDTQYF.

This clone was counted only a few times. The chain recombines TRBV12-5 with TRBJ1-1; a possible D gene is TRBD1 (5 bases). CDR1 is LGHNT, CDR2 FRNRAP, per germline. The CDR3 is 13 residues long. The V gene lost 0 bases and the J gene lost 6 bases, with 8 bases spanning the gap. The CDR3 sequence: CASGLVRGAEAFF. The CDR3 bases are TGTGCTAGTGGTTTGGTTCGGGGCGCTGAAGCTTTCTTT. The full variable domain, completed using reference TRBV12-5 and TRBJ1-1, is DARVTQTPRHKVTEMGQEVTMRCQPILGHNTVFWYRQTMMQGLELLAYFRNRAPLDDSGMPKDRFSAEMPDATLATLKIQPSEPRDSAVYFCASGLVRGAEAFFGQGTRLTVV.

This chain joins TRBV6-4 and TRBJ1-1; D ambiguous. CDR3 size: 14 residues. Deletions cut 6 bases from V and 8 bases from J, with 19 bases between. Germline V CDR1 and CDR2: MRHNA, SNTAGT. The CDR3 reads CASRKVASGIEAFF. In nucleotides, the CDR3 is TGTGCCAGCAGGAAGGTTGCTTCCGGGATAGAAGCTTTCTTT.

The gene calls are TRBV18 and TRBJ1-1; D not resolved. CDR3 length: 13 amino acids. V was trimmed by 2 bases and J by 6 bases, leaving 10 bases between them. Germline V CDR1 and CDR2: KGHSH, LQKENI. CDR3 region: CASSPGVGSEAFF. In DNA, the CDR3 is TGTGCCAGCTCACCAGGGGTAGGGTCTGAAGCTTTCTTT.

CDR3 in DNA: TGTGCCAGCAAGGGGATGTGGGGCTACACCTTC. Translation gives CASKGMWGYTF. The rearrangement uses TRBV2 and TRBJ1-2; possible D gene TRBD1, 5 bases. In germline, CDR1 is SNHLY, CDR2 FYNNEI. V lost 7 bases and J lost 8, with 11 bases in between. The CDR3 contains 11 residues.

The chain uses TRBV30 and TRBJ1-4; the D is unclear. The CDR3 is made up of 17 amino acids. Germline V gene lookup returns CDR1 GTSNPN and CDR2 SVGIG (reference sequence). Trimming removed 0 bases at V and 5 bases at J, with 19 bases between. This CDR3 is CAWSVLTLRAPNEKLFF. The CDR3 nucleotides read TGTGCCTGGAGTGTTCTCACCCTTCGGGCGCCGAATGAAAAACTGTTTTTT.